This record concerns one T cell receptor beta chain sequence. This record belongs to a study of blood T cells in healthy people across ages. A J-beta primer mix and a sample-barcoded 5' primer were used in a second PCR of roughly 6 to 11 cycles. Each CDR3 protein gets one entry after TCRdb re-called the 5' RACE reads with MiXCR. This table has fewer than 2,000,000 distinct CDR3 sequences, roughly 30% appearing once. Looked up from germline, CDR1 is SEHNR and CDR2 is FQNEAQ (reference sequence). Trimming at V came to 0 bases and at J to 3 bases, leaving 4 bases not matched to a gene. The CDR3 runs to 15 residues. Caucasian, healthy and from Russia, the donors were aged between roughly 6 and 95.

This sequence was found in a woman in her thirties in good health. Sequencing used blood. V usage is TRBV7-9 and J usage is TRBJ1-1; TRBD1 aligns across 7 bases. The CDR3 here is CASSLAQGRDTEAFF. The CDR3 nucleotides are TGTGCCAGCAGCTTAGCACAGGGGCGAGACACTGAAGCTTTCTTT.